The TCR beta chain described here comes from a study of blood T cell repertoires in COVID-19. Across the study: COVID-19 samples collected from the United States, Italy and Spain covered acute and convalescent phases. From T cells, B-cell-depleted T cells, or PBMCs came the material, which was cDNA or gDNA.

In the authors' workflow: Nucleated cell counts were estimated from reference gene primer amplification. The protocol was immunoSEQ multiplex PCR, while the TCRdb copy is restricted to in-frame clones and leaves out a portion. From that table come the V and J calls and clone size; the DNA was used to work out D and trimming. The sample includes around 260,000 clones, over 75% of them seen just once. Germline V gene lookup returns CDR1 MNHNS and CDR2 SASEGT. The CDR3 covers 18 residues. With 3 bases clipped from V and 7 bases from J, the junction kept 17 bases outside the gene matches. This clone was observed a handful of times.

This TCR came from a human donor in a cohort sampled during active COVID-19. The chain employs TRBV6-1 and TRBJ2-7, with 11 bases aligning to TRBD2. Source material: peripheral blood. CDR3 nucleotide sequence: TGTGCCAGCAGTGATCCGGGACTAGCGGCAAATCTGGGGTTTGAGCAGTACTTC. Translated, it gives CASSDPGLAANLGFEQYF.